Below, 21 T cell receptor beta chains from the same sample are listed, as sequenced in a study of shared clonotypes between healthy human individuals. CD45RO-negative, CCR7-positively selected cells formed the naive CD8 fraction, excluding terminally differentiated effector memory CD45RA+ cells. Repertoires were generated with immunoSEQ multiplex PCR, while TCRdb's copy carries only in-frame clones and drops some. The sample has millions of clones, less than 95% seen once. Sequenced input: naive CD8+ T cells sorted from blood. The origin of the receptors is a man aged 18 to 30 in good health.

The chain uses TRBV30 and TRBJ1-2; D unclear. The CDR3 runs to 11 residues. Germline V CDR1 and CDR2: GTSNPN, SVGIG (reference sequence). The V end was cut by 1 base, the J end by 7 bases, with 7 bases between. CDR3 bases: TGTGCCTGGAGTGATGAAGTTGGCTACACCTTC. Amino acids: CAWSDEVGYTF.

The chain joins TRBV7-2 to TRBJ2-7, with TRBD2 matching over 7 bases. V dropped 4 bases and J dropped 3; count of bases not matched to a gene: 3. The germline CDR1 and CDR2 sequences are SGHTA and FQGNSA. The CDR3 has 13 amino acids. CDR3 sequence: CASSWGEGYEQYF. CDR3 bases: TGTGCCAGCAGCTGGGGGGAGGGCTACGAGCAGTACTTC.

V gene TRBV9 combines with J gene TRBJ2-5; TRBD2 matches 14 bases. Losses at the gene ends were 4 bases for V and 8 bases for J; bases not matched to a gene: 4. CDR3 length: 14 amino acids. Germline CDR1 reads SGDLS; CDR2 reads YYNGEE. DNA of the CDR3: TGTGCCAGCAGCTCGGGACTAGCGGGGGAAACCCAGTACTTC. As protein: CASSSGLAGETQYF.

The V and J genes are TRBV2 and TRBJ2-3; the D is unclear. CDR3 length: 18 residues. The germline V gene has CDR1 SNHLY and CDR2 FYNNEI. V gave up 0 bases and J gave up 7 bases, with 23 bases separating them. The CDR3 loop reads CASSEASSRQAFKNTQYF. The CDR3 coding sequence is TGTGCCAGCAGTGAAGCTTCTTCGCGGCAGGCCTTTAAGAATACGCAGTATTTT.

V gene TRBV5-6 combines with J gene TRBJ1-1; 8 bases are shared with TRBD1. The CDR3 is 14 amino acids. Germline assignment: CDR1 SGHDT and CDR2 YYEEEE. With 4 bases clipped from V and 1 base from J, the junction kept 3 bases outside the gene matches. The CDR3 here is CASSPDRGNTEAFF. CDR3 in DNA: TGTGCCAGCAGCCCCGACAGGGGGAACACTGAAGCTTTCTTT. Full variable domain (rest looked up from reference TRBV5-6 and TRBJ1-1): DAGVTQSPTHLIKTRGQQVTLRCSPKSGHDTVSWYQQALGQGPQFIFQYYEEEERQRGNFPDRFSGHQFPNYSSELNVNALLLGDSALYLCASSPDRGNTEAFFGQGTRLTVV.

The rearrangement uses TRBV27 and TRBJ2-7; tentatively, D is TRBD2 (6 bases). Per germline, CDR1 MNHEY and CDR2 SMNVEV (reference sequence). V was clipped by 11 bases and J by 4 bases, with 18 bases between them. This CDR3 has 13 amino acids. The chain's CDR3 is CASGPGREYEQYF. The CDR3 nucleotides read TGTGCCTCGGGCCCGGGACGGGAGTACGAGCAGTACTTC.

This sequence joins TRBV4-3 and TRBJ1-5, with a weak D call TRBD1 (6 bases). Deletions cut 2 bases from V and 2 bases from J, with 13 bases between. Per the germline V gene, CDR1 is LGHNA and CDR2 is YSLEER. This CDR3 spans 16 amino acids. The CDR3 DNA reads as TGCGCCAGCAGCCAACAGGCAGGGGTGGGCAATCAGCCCCAGCATTTT. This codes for CASSQQAGVGNQPQHF.

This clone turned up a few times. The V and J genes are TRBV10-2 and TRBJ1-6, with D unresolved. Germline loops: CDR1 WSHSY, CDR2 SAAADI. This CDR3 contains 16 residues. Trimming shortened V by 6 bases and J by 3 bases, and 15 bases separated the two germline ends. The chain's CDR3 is CASSEEGPHYNSPLHF. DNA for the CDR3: TGCGCCAGCAGCGAGGAAGGACCCCACTATAATTCACCCCTCCACTTT.

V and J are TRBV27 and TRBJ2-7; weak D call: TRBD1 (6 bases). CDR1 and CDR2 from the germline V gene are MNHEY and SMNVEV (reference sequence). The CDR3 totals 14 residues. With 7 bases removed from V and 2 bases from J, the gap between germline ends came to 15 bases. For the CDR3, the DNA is TGTGCCAGCACCAGCCGGGACAATGCCTACGAGCAGTACTTC. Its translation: CASTSRDNAYEQYF.

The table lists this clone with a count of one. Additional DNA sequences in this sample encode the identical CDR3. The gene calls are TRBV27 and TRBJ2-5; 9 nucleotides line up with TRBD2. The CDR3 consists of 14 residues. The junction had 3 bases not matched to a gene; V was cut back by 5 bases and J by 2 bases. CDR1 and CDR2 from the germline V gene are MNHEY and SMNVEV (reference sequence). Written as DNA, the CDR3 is TGTGCCAGCAGTCTAGCGGGACAACAAGAGACCCAGTACTTC. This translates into CASSLAGQQETQYF.

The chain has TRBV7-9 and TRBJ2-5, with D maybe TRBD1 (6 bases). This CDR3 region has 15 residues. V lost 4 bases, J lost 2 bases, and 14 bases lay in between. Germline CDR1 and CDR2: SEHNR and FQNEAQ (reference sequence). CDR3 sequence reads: CASSSSDQGQETQYF. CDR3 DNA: TGTGCCAGCAGCTCGAGTGACCAGGGGCAAGAGACCCAGTACTTC.

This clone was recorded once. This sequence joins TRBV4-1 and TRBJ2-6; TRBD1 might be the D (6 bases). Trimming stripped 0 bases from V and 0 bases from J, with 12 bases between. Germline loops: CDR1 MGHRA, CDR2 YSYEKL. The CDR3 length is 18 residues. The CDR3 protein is CASSQEGDKFSGANVLTF. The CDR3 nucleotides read TGCGCCAGCAGCCAAGAAGGGGACAAATTCTCTGGGGCCAACGTCCTGACTTTC.

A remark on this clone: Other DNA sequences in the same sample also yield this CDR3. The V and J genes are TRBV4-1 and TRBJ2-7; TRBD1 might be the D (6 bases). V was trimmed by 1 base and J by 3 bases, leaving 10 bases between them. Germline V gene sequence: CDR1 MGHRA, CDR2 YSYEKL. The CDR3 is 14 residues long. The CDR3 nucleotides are TGCGCCAGCAGCCAAGTCCCAGGGGTCTACGAGCAGTACTTC. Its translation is CASSQVPGVYEQYF.

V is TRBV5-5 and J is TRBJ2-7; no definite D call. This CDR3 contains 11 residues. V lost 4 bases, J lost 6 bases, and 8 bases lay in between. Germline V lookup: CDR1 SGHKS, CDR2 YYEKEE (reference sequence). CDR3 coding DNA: TGTGCCAGCAGCCTTGACTCCGAGCAGTACTTC. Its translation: CASSLDSEQYF.

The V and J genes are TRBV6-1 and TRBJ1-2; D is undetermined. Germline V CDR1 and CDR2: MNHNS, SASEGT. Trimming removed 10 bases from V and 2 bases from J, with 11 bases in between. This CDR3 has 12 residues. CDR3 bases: TGTGCCATCATCGACGGAAACTATGGCTACACCTTC. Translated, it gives CAIIDGNYGYTF.

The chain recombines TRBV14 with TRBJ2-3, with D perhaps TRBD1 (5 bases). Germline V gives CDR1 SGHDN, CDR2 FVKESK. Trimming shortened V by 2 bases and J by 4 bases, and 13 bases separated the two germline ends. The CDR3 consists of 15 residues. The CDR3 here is CASSQRAGIADTQYF. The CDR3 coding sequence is TGTGCCAGCAGCCAACGGGCAGGGATCGCAGATACGCAGTATTTT.

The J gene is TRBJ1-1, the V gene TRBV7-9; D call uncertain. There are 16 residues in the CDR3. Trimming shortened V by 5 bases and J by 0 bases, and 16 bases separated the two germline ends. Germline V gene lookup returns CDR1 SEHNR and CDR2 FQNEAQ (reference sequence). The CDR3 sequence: CASSNPAPPMNTEAFF. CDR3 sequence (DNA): TGTGCCAGCAGCAACCCCGCGCCACCGATGAACACTGAAGCTTTCTTT.

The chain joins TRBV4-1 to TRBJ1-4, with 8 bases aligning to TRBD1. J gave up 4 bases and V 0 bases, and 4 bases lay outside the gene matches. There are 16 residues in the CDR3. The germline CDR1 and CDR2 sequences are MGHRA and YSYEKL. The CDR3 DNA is TGCGCCAGCAGCCAAGATCAGGGGGCGATTAATGAAAAACTGTTTTTT. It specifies CASSQDQGAINEKLFF.

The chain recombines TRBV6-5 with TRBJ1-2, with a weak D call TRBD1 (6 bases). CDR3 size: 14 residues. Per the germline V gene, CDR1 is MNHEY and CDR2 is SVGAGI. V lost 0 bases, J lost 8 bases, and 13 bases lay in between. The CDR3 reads CASSYSTGGQGYTF. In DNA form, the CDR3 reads TGTGCCAGCAGTTACTCGACCGGGGGCCAAGGCTACACCTTC.

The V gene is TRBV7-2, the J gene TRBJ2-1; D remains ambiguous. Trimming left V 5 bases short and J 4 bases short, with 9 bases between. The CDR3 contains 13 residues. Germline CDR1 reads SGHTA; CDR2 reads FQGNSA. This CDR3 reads CASSPPWYNEQFF. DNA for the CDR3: TGTGCCAGCAGCCCACCATGGTACAATGAGCAGTTCTTC.

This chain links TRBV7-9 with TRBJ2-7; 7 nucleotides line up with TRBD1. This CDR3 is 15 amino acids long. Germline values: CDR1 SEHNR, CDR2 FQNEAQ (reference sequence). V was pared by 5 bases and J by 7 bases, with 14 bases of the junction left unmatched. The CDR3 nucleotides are TGTGCCAGCAGCCCCCCTAGACAGGGACCCCTTGAGCAGTACTTC. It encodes CASSPPRQGPLEQYF.